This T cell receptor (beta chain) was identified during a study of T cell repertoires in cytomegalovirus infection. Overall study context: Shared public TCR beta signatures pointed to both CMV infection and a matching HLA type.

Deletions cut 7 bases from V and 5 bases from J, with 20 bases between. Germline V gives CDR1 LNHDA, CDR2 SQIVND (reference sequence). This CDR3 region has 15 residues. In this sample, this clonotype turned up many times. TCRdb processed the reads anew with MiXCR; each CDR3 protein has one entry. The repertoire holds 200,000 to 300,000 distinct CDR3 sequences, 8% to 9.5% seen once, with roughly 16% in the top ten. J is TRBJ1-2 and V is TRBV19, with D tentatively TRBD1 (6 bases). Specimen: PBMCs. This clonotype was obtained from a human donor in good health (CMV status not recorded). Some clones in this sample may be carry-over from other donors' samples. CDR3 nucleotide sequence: TGTGCCAGTAATTCTATCGGGGGCGCCCTATATGGCTACACCTTC. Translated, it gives CASNSIGGALYGYTF.